The next 30 T cell receptor beta chains were all read from a single sample in a study of CD4 T cell repertoires in COVID-19. The table came from immunoSEQ multiplex PCR; TCRdb's copy has only in-frame clones and leaves some out. The sample shows 60,000 to 90,000 clones, 83% of them seen only once. The source material was CD4+ T cells from peripheral blood, sampled after recovery from COVID-19. The receptors were gathered from a human donor who had COVID-19.

The V gene is TRBV6-4, the J gene TRBJ1-4, with D possibly being TRBD1 (5 bases). Trimming stripped 6 bases from V and 3 bases from J, with 11 bases between. This CDR3 is built from 14 residues. Germline V gene lookup returns CDR1 MRHNA and CDR2 SNTAGT. Here the CDR3 reads CASSPGPANEKLFF. CDR3 DNA sequence: TGTGCCAGCAGCCCGGGACCCGCTAATGAAAAACTGTTTTTT.

This CDR3 is CASSVEPGVINEQFF. CDR3 nucleotide sequence: TGCGCCAGCAGCGTGGAACCTGGGGTGATTAATGAGCAGTTCTTC. The chain links TRBV5-1 to TRBJ2-1, with D unclear. The germline V gene has CDR1 SGHRS and CDR2 YFSETQ. The CDR3 consists of 15 residues. V was cut by 4 bases and J by 7 bases, with 18 bases left in between.

The chain combines TRBV11-3 with TRBJ2-1; D gene uncertain. CDR1 SGHNT and CDR2 YENEEA come from the germline V gene. Trimming took 0 bases from V and 4 from J, leaving 10 bases between them. The CDR3 is 15 amino acids. As DNA, the CDR3 is TGTGCCAGCAGCTTAGATCGGTCGGCTTACAATGAGCAGTTCTTC. Translation gives CASSLDRSAYNEQFF.

The V and J genes are TRBV7-2 and TRBJ2-2; perhaps TRBD2 as D (6 bases). CDR3 size: 17 residues. Trimming took off 10 bases at V and 4 bases at J, with 25 bases between the two ends. CDR1 is SGHTA, CDR2 FQGNSA, per germline. The CDR3 DNA reads TGTGCCACACGATCTCCGGGGGTCCCCCGAGGCACCGGGGAGCTGTTTTTT. It encodes CATRSPGVPRGTGELFF.

The chain carries TRBV2 and TRBJ2-2; 8 bases fit TRBD2. The CDR3 has 15 amino acids. CDR1 and CDR2 (germline): SNHLY, FYNNEI. V lost 5 bases to trimming and J lost 5 bases; unmatched junction nucleotides: 7. The CDR3 bases are TGTGCCAGCAGTCGCTACGGGACTAGTACCGGGGAGCTGTTTTTT. It is translated as CASSRYGTSTGELFF.

This sequence joins TRBV5-1 and TRBJ1-1; D unclear. This CDR3 contains 12 residues. Germline CDR1 reads SGHRS; CDR2 reads YFSETQ. V lost 2 bases to trimming and J lost 2 bases, with 4 bases between them. CDR3 region: CASSFGNTEAFF. DNA for the CDR3: TGCGCCAGCAGCTTCGGTAACACTGAAGCTTTCTTT. The complete variable domain, with remaining parts taken from reference TRBV5-1 and TRBJ1-1, reads KAGVTQTPRYLIKTRGQQVTLSCSPISGHRSVSWYQQTPGQGLQFLFEYFSETQRNKGNFPGRFSGRQFSNSRSEMNVSTLELGDSALYLCASSFGNTEAFFGQGTRLTVV.

CDR3 DNA: TGTGCCAGCAGCGGTTTTCTGCAGGGGGTAGATACGCAGTATTTT. Its translation is CASSGFLQGVDTQYF. The rearrangement links TRBV7-8 to TRBJ2-3; TRBD1 aligns across 7 bases. Germline-derived CDR1 and CDR2 are SGHVS and FQNEAQ. V was clipped by 5 bases and J by 5 bases; unmatched bases: 10. The CDR3 is made up of 15 amino acids.

The gene calls are TRBV20-1 and TRBJ2-5; TRBD2 matches at 8 bases. The CDR3 totals 11 residues. Germline V gene data show CDR1 as DFQATT and CDR2 as SNEGSKA (reference sequence). The junction had 1 base not matched to a gene; V was cut back by 6 bases and J by 4 bases. CDR3 amino acids: CSAGGGETQYF. CDR3 nucleotides: TGCAGTGCCGGGGGGGGAGAGACCCAGTACTTC.

The chain carries TRBV5-4 and TRBJ2-3; D is possibly TRBD1 or TRBD2 (6 bases each). Germline V gene data show CDR1 as SGHNT and CDR2 as YYREEE (reference sequence). The CDR3 contains 17 residues. Trimming removed 0 bases from V and 4 bases from J, with 18 bases in between. Here the CDR3 DNA reads TGTGCCAGCAGCTTGGGGTTGACGATGGAGGGGGCAGATACGCAGTATTTT. Translating it yields CASSLGLTMEGADTQYF.

This clone turned up a few times. This chain connects TRBV5-1 to TRBJ1-6, with 11 bases aligning to TRBD1. The CDR3 is made up of 15 amino acids. Germline assignment: CDR1 SGHRS and CDR2 YFSETQ. V lost 4 bases to trimming and J lost 5 bases; unmatched junction nucleotides: 2. In DNA, the CDR3 is TGCGCCAGCAGCAAGGGACAGGGGGATAATTCACCCCTCCACTTT. It translates to CASSKGQGDNSPLHF. Full variable domain (outside the CDR3, taken from reference TRBV5-1 and TRBJ1-6): KAGVTQTPRYLIKTRGQQVTLSCSPISGHRSVSWYQQTPGQGLQFLFEYFSETQRNKGNFPGRFSGRQFSNSRSEMNVSTLELGDSALYLCASSKGQGDNSPLHFGNGTRLTVT.

The chain carries TRBV7-6 and TRBJ2-1, with 9 nucleotides matching TRBD2. The CDR3 has 15 amino acids. Germline lookup yields CDR1 SGHVS and CDR2 FNYEAQ. After removal of 5 bases from V and 5 bases from J, the junction contained 7 bases not matched to a gene. The CDR3 sequence: CASSRSGGRNNEQFF. Written as DNA, the CDR3 is TGTGCCAGCAGCCGGAGCGGGGGGCGGAACAATGAGCAGTTCTTC.

Here the CDR3 DNA reads TGTGCCAGCAGCTACGCGGGAGTTTCCGGAGATACGCAGTATTTT. Translated: CASSYAGVSGDTQYF. The chain has TRBV7-2 and TRBJ2-3; 7 bases are shared with TRBD2. CDR3 length: 15 amino acids. The germline V gene encodes CDR1 SGHTA and CDR2 FQGNSA. V was clipped by 4 bases and J by 5 bases; unmatched bases: 9.

This clone was observed a few times. This chain connects TRBV19 to TRBJ1-1; D is unresolved. CDR1 and CDR2 (germline): LNHDA, SQIVND (reference sequence). The V gene lost 6 bases and the J gene lost 0 bases, with 11 bases spanning the gap. The CDR3 is 14 amino acids. The CDR3 DNA follows: TGTGCCAGTAGCCGGGAGGGAATGAACACTGAAGCTTTCTTT. This sequence encodes CASSREGMNTEAFF.

The chain is built from TRBV25-1 and TRBJ2-7, with D perhaps matching TRBD1 (6 bases). Trimming stripped 3 bases from V and 7 bases from J, with 10 bases between. Germline V lookup: CDR1 MGHDK, CDR2 SYGVNS. This CDR3 contains 12 residues. The CDR3, as DNA: TGTGCCAGCAGTGACGGACAGAGGGAGCAGTACTTC. Its protein product is CASSDGQREQYF.

V usage is TRBV6-5 and J usage is TRBJ2-2; 13 nucleotides align to TRBD2. CDR1 is MNHEY and CDR2 is SVGAGI in the germline V gene. The junction had 1 base not matched to a gene; V was cut back by 5 bases and J by 4 bases. This CDR3 spans 15 amino acids. CDR3 nucleotides: TGTGCCAGCAGTCGGACTAGCGGGAGCACCGGGGAGCTGTTTTTT. Protein product: CASSRTSGSTGELFF.

The chain is built from TRBV27 and TRBJ1-4; 8 bases are a match to TRBD1. Per the germline V gene, CDR1 is MNHEY and CDR2 is SMNVEV (reference sequence). This CDR3 has 17 residues. J lost 1 base, V lost 6 bases, and 10 bases had no gene match. CDR3 bases: TGTGCCAGCAGAATGACAGGGGCCCCAGTAACTAATGAAAAACTGTTTTTT. Translating gives CASRMTGAPVTNEKLFF. The full variable domain, with the rest looked up from reference TRBV27 and TRBJ1-4, is EAQVTQNPRYLITVTGKKLTVTCSQNMNHEYMSWYRQDPGLGLRQIYYSMNVEVTDKGDVPEGYKVSRKEKRNFPLILESPSPNQTSLYFCASRMTGAPVTNEKLFFGSGTQLSVL.

This clone was picked up a small number of times. The gene calls are TRBV19 and TRBJ1-1; D is unclear. The CDR3 is made up of 15 amino acids. Trimming removed 6 bases from V and 0 bases from J, with 14 bases in between. In germline, CDR1 is LNHDA, CDR2 SQIVND (reference sequence). The CDR3 nucleotides are TGTGCCAGTAGCTCCAAAGGCTCAGTGAACACTGAAGCTTTCTTT. This sequence encodes CASSSKGSVNTEAFF. Supplemented by reference TRBV19 and TRBJ1-1, the full variable domain reads DGGITQSPKYLFRKEGQNVTLSCEQNLNHDAMYWYRQDPGQGLRLIYYSQIVNDFQKGDIAEGYSVSREKKESFPLTVTSAQKNPTAFYLCASSSKGSVNTEAFFGQGTRLTVV.

The chain carries TRBV20-1 and TRBJ2-5; D is possibly TRBD1 or TRBD2 (5 bases each). Per germline, CDR1 DFQATT and CDR2 SNEGSKA (reference sequence). The CDR3 runs to 18 residues. The germline V and J ends were trimmed by 3 bases and 5 bases, with 28 bases remaining between them. The CDR3 here is CSASAARGTRQLLETQYF. The CDR3 DNA sequence: TGCAGTGCTAGTGCCGCGAGAGGGACCAGGCAACTTTTGGAGACCCAGTACTTC.

This chain joins TRBV5-1 and TRBJ2-3; D not resolved. V lost 0 bases to trimming and J lost 7 bases, with 9 bases between them. From germline, CDR1 is SGHRS and CDR2 YFSETQ. CDR3 size: 13 residues. The CDR3 DNA sequence: TGCGCCAGCAGCTTGGGCGGCGGCTATACGCAGTATTTT. Its translation is CASSLGGGYTQYF.

This chain uses TRBV24-1 with TRBJ2-1, with 10 bases identical to TRBD2. Germline CDR1 is KGHDR and CDR2 is SFDVKD. Trimming cost V 4 bases and J 2 bases; bases outside gene matches: 10. CDR3 length equals 18 residues. The CDR3 is CATSEGRTSGGTYNEQFF. CDR3 coding DNA: TGTGCCACCAGTGAGGGTCGGACTAGCGGAGGGACCTACAATGAGCAGTTCTTC.

This chain links TRBV6-5 with TRBJ1-3; perhaps TRBD1 as D (6 bases). Germline CDR1 and CDR2: MNHEY and SVGAGI. The V and J ends lost 6 bases and 5 bases respectively, with 8 bases between them. The CDR3 extends over 12 amino acids. The CDR3 here is CASRTGRNTIYF. CDR3 coding DNA: TGTGCCAGCAGAACAGGGCGAAACACCATATATTTT.

This rearrangement joins TRBV27 to TRBJ1-1; the match to TRBD1 covers 8 bases. From germline, CDR1 is MNHEY and CDR2 SMNVEV (reference sequence). J was trimmed by 1 base and V by 5 bases; bases with no gene match: 6. The CDR3 runs 15 residues. CDR3 region: CASSPQDRANTEAFF. In DNA form, the CDR3 reads TGTGCCAGCAGTCCCCAGGACAGGGCGAACACTGAAGCTTTCTTT.

V and J are TRBV2 and TRBJ1-1; weak D call: TRBD1 (5 bases). The V end was cut by 11 bases, the J end by 1 base, with 8 bases between. The CDR3 spans 11 residues. The V gene's germline CDR1 is SNHLY and CDR2 FYNNEI. The CDR3 DNA follows: TGTGCCGTGGGGCAGAACACTGAAGCTTTCTTT. It specifies CAVGQNTEAFF. Full variable domain (outside the CDR3, taken from reference TRBV2 and TRBJ1-1): EPEVTQTPSHQVTQMGQEVILRCVPISNHLYFYWYRQILGQKVEFLVSFYNNEISEKSEIFDDQFSVERPDGSNFTLKIRSTKLEDSAMYFCAVGQNTEAFFGQGTRLTVV.

For this clone: This same CDR3 is encoded by further DNA sequences in the sample. The chain couples TRBV7-6 to TRBJ2-7; 7 bases are shared with TRBD2. Germline V lookup: CDR1 SGHVS, CDR2 FNYEAQ. CDR3 length equals 13 residues. The ends lost 3 bases at V and 2 bases at J; junction bases unmatched: 1. This CDR3 reads CASSLGGTYEQYF. The CDR3, as DNA: TGTGCCAGCAGCTTGGGGGGGACCTACGAGCAGTACTTC.

This clone occurred a few times. V is TRBV5-4 and J is TRBJ2-2, with D tentatively TRBD1 (7 bases). Germline assignment: CDR1 SGHNT and CDR2 YYREEE (reference sequence). This CDR3 region has 17 residues. V lost 0 bases to trimming and J lost 4 bases, with 16 bases between them. The CDR3 sequence: CASSLGAAGGITGELFF. The CDR3 DNA is TGTGCCAGCAGCTTGGGGGCGGCAGGGGGGATCACCGGGGAGCTGTTTTTT. Based on the CDR3 plus reference TRBV5-4 and TRBJ2-2, the full variable domain is ETGVTQSPTHLIKTRGQQVTLRCSSQSGHNTVSWYQQALGQGPQFIFQYYREEENGRGNFPPRFSGLQFPNYSSELNVNALELDDSALYLCASSLGAAGGITGELFFGEGSRLTVL.

V and J are TRBV6-5 and TRBJ1-2, with TRBD1 as a possible D gene (6 bases). Germline-derived CDR1 and CDR2 are MNHEY and SVGAGI. The CDR3 runs 12 residues. The V gene lost 8 bases and the J gene lost 8 bases, with 15 bases spanning the gap. CDR3 sequence: CASVGALGGYTF. The CDR3 nucleotides read TGTGCCAGCGTGGGGGCCTTAGGCGGCTACACCTTC.

CDR3 loop: CASSIGLSTEQFF. The CDR3 nucleotides are TGTGCCAGTAGTATAGGGTTAAGCACTGAGCAGTTCTTC. The chain employs TRBV19 and TRBJ2-1; no clear D. CDR1 and CDR2 (germline): LNHDA, SQIVND (reference sequence). V lost 1 base and J 9 bases, leaving 10 bases between the germline ends. The CDR3 length is 13 residues.

The V and J genes are TRBV11-3 and TRBJ2-3, with TRBD2 identical over 10 bases. Germline V gives CDR1 SGHNT, CDR2 YENEEA. The trim removed 5 bases at V and 2 bases at J, leaving 4 bases unmatched. CDR3 size: 15 residues. The DNA for the CDR3 is TGTGCCAGCAGCCACACTAGCGGGATCACAGATACGCAGTATTTT. Its protein is CASSHTSGITDTQYF.

The chain links TRBV5-8 to TRBJ2-5; 14 bases map to TRBD2. The CDR3 length is 15 residues. CDR1 and CDR2 from the germline V gene are SGHTS and YDEGEE. V shed 4 bases and J 3 bases; nucleotides not matched to a gene: 2. The CDR3 sequence is CASSPGLAGEETQYF. CDR3 coding DNA: TGTGCCAGCAGCCCGGGACTAGCGGGAGAAGAGACCCAGTACTTC.

Only one count was recorded for this clone. CDR3 coding DNA: TGTGCCGCATCATGGACAGGTCCGAACACCGGGGAGCTGTTTTTT. This codes for CAASWTGPNTGELFF. The chain joins TRBV15 to TRBJ2-2, with 7 bases aligning to TRBD1. The CDR3 covers 15 residues. V shed 11 bases and J 0 bases; nucleotides not matched to a gene: 9. The germline CDR1 and CDR2 sequences are LNHNV and YYDKDF (reference sequence).